This TCR beta chain is from a study of early T cells in non-severe SARS-CoV-2 infection. Study context: Sequencing of unsorted whole blood was done on bulk RNA, leaving chains unpaired.

Attachment of unique molecular identifiers to individual cDNA molecules was performed. TCRdb recomputed calls from the 5' RACE reads with MiXCR, one row per CDR3 protein. The table lists about 77,000 distinct CDR3 sequences, about 16% of them singletons. This CDR3 has 11 amino acids. The germline V and J ends were trimmed by 5 bases and 7 bases, with 5 bases remaining between them. Germline V CDR1 and CDR2: SGHNT, YENEEA. The chain uses TRBV11-3 and TRBJ2-2; D remains ambiguous. The sequenced sample consisted of whole blood. The receptor was derived from an adult who was a healthcare worker with PCR-confirmed SARS-CoV-2 infection or an uninfected control (not recorded which). CDR3 sequence: CASSLVGELFF. In nucleotides, the CDR3 is TGTGCCAGCAGCCTCGTCGGGGAGCTGTTTTTT.